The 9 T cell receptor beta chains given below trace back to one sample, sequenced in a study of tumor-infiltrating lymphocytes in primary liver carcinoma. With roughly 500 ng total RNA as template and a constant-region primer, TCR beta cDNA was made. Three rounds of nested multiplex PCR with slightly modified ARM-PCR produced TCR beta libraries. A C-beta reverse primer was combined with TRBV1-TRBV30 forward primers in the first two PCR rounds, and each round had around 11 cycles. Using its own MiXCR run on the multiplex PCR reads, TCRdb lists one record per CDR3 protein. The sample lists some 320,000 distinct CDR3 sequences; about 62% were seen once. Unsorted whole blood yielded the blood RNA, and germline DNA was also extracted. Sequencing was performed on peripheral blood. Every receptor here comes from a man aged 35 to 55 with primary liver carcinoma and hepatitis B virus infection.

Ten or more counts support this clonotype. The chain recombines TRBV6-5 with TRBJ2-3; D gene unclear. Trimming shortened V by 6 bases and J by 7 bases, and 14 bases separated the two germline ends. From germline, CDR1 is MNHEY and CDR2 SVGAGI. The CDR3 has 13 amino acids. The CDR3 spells CASSQEFGNTQYF. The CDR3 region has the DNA TGTGCCAGCAGCCAAGAGTTTGGGAATACGCAGTATTTT.

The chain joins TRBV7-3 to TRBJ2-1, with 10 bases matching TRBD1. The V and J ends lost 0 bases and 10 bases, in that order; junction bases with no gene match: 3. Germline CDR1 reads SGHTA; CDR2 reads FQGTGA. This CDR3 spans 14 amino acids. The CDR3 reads CASSLTTGGLEQFF. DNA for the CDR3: TGTGCCAGCAGCTTAACGACAGGGGGCTTAGAGCAGTTCTTC. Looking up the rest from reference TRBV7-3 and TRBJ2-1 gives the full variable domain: GAGVSQTPSNKVTEKGKYVELRCDPISGHTALYWYRQSLGQGPEFLIYFQGTGAADDSGLPNDRFFAVRPEGSVSTLKIQRTERGDSAVYLCASSLTTGGLEQFFGPGTRLTVL.

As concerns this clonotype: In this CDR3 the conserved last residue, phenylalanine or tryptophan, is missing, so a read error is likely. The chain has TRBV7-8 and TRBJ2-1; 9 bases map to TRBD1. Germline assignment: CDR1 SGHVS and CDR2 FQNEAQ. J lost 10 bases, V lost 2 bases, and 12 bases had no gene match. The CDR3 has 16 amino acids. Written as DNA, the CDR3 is TGTGCCAGCAGCTTATTAACGACAGGGGGTCTAGGGGAGCAGTTCCTC. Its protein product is CASSLLTTGGLGEQFL.

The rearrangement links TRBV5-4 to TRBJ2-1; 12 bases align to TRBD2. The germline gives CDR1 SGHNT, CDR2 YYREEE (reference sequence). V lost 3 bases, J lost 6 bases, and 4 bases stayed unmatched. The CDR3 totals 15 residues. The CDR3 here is CASSSGLAGFNEQFF. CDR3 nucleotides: TGTGCCAGCAGCTCCGGACTAGCGGGATTCAATGAGCAGTTCTTC. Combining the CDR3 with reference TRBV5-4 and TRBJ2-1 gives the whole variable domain ETGVTQSPTHLIKTRGQQVTLRCSSQSGHNTVSWYQQALGQGPQFIFQYYREEENGRGNFPPRFSGLQFPNYSSELNVNALELDDSALYLCASSSGLAGFNEQFFGPGTRLTVL.

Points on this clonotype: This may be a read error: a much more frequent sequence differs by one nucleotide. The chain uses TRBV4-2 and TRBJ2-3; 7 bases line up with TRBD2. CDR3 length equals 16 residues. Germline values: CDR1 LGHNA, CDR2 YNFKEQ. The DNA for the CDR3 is TGTGCCAACAGCTACGCGACTAGCCGAAGCACAGATACGCAGTATTTT. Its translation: CANSYATSRSTDTQYF.

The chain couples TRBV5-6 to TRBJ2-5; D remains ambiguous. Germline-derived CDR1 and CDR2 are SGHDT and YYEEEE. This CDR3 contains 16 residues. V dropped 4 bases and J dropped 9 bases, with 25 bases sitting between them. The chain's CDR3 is CASSLRMTGQIGAQYF. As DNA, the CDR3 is TGTGCCAGCAGCCTAAGGATGACGGGCCAAATTGGTGCCCAGTACTTC.

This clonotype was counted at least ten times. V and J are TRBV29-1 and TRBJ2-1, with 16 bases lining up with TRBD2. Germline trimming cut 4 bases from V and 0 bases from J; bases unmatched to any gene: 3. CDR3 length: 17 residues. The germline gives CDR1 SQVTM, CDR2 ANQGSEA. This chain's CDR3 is CSVVGTSGRASYNEQFF. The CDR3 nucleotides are TGCAGCGTTGTTGGGACTAGCGGGAGGGCCTCCTACAATGAGCAGTTCTTC.

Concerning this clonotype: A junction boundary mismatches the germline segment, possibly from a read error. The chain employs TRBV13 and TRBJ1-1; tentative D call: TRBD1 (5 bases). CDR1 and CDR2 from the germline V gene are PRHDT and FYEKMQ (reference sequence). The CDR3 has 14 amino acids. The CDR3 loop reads CDSTPTGDGTEAFF. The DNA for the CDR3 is TGTGACAGCACCCCCACGGGGGATGGGACTGAAGCTTTCTTT.

The CDR3 sequence is CALKTVFATNEKLFF. The CDR3 region has the DNA TGTGCCTTGAAAACAGTGTTCGCAACTAATGAAAAACTGTTTTTT. This rearrangement joins TRBV30 to TRBJ1-4; no clear D. Trimming removed 7 bases at V and 0 bases at J, with 15 bases between. This CDR3 comprises 15 residues. Germline V lookup: CDR1 GTSNPN, CDR2 SVGIG (reference sequence).